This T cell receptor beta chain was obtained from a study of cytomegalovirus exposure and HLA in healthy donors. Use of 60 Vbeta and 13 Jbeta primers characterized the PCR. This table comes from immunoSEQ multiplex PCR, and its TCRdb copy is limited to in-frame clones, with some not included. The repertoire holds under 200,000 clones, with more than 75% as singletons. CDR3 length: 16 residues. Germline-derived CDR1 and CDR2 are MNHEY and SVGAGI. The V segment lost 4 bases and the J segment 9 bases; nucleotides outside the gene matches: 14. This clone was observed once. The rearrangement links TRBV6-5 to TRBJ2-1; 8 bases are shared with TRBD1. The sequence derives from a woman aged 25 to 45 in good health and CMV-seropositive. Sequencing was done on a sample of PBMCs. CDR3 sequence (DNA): TGTGCCAGCAGTTCCCCTGACAGGGGACCCCGGGTTGAGCAGTTCTTC. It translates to CASSSPDRGPRVEQFF.